What follows is one T cell receptor (beta chain) and its context. Its antigen is not known. These data originate in a study of blood T cells in healthy people across ages. Study in general: When template switching was applied, about one barcoded beta molecule was captured per two T cells.

The CDR3 loop spans 14 amino acids. V shed 5 bases and J 4 bases; nucleotides not matched to a gene: 5. The germline V gene encodes CDR1 MNHNY and CDR2 SVGAGI (reference sequence). The authors ran a second PCR of about 7 to 11 cycles using a sample-barcoded 5' primer and a J-beta primer mix. TCRdb independently ran MiXCR on the 5' RACE reads; one entry per CDR3 protein. The sample includes 1.2 million to 1.5 million distinct CDR3 sequences, 59% of them seen just once. General study findings and limits: Estimates based on one million T cells were treated as lower bounds. The fall in TCR beta diversity per million T cells was roughly linear with age.

Sequencing was done on a sample of blood. The clonotype originates from a man aged 18 to 35 in good health. The chain couples TRBV6-6 to TRBJ2-1; TRBD1 aligns across 7 bases. The CDR3 protein is CASSHDRAYNEQFF. The CDR3 nucleotides are TGTGCCAGCAGTCACGACAGGGCTTACAATGAGCAGTTCTTC.